The subject of this entry is one TCR beta chain. The antigen is not known. The CDR3 is 14 residues long. The germline CDR1 and CDR2 sequences are SGHAT and FQNNGV. Between the trimmed V and J ends, which lost 4 bases and 6 bases, there was a span of 16 bases. The researchers produced TCR beta cDNA from 450 to 600 ng total RNA with a constant-region primer. Construction of TCR beta libraries relied on three successive nested multiplex PCR rounds employing slightly modified ARM-PCR. TRBV1-TRBV30 forward primers and a C-beta reverse primer were used in the first two PCR rounds, which each ran for approximately 11 cycles. TCRdb re-derived calls from the multiplex PCR reads in MiXCR, one entry per CDR3 protein. This sample yields 300,000 to 400,000 distinct CDR3 sequences, of which approximately 65% are seen a single time; 6.5% belongs to the top ten. They got blood RNA out of unsorted whole blood and also pulled out germline DNA. These patients lived with chronic HBV infection and had never been treated. Preoperatively, peripheral blood was drawn, roughly 3.8 milliliters in total.

This entry comes from a study of tumor-infiltrating lymphocytes in primary liver carcinoma. Study-wide points: Whereas tumor region pairs overlapped more, tumor-adjacent and tumor-blood pairs overlapped less.

The sequenced material came from peripheral blood. The chain uses TRBV11-2 and TRBJ2-7; the D gene is possibly TRBD2 (5 bases). The TCR comes from a middle-aged man with primary liver carcinoma and hepatitis B virus infection. For the CDR3, the DNA is TGTGCCAGCAGCTCCCAGCGGTATCTCGGCGAGCAGTACTTC. Residues: CASSSQRYLGEQYF.